A selection of T cell receptor beta chains follows, all from one sample in a study of spatial heterogeneity in lung cancer. TCRdb fed the 5' RACE reads into MiXCR, producing one record per CDR3 protein. Of about 87,000 distinct CDR3 sequences in the sample, approximately 19% are singletons; the top ten hold about a fifth. Sequencing used PBMCs, obtained at follow-up. These receptors all stem from a male donor with early-stage non-small cell lung cancer. Each CDR3 is given with its conserved first and last residue. D genes are given only for firm matches. The listing skips clone size in some rows; elsewhere it reads once, few, many or a size class.

clone_size: -
cdr3_length: 15
d_call: TRBD2
j_call: TRBJ2-3
v_call: TRBV20-1
cdr3_aa: CSAPIGLAPTDTQYF
cdr3_nt: TGCAGTGCCCCGATTGGACTAGCCCCTACAGATACGCAGTATTTT

clone_size: -
cdr3_length: 14
d_call: TRBD2
j_call: TRBJ2-3
v_call: TRBV9
cdr3_aa: CASSSSGFTDTQYF
cdr3_nt: TGTGCCAGCAGTAGTAGCGGGTTCACAGATACGCAGTATTTT

clone_size: -
cdr3_length: 16
d_call: TRBD1
j_call: TRBJ2-2
v_call: TRBV6-6
cdr3_aa: CASSYSTGGNTGELFF
cdr3_nt: TGTGCCAGCAGTTACTCGACAGGGGGGAACACCGGGGAGCTGTTTTTT

clone_size: few
cdr3_length: 13
d_call: -
j_call: TRBJ2-1
v_call: TRBV12-3/TRBV12-4
cdr3_aa: CATWTPEVNEQFF
cdr3_nt: TGTGCCACCTGGACCCCCGAGGTCAATGAGCAGTTCTTC

clone_size: once
cdr3_length: 16
d_call: TRBD2
j_call: TRBJ2-3
v_call: TRBV20-1
cdr3_aa: CSARDILAGFTDTQYF
cdr3_nt: TGCAGTGCTAGAGATATACTAGCGGGATTCACAGATACGCAGTATTTT

clone_size: few
cdr3_length: 14
d_call: -
j_call: TRBJ2-3
v_call: TRBV10-2
cdr3_aa: CASRAYASTDTQYF
cdr3_nt: TGCGCCAGCAGAGCGTACGCTAGCACAGATACGCAGTATTTT

clone_size: -
cdr3_length: 17
d_call: TRBD1
j_call: TRBJ1-4
v_call: TRBV18
cdr3_aa: CASSPLGTAATNEKLFF
cdr3_nt: TGTGCCAGCTCACCACTGGGGACAGCCGCAACTAATGAAAAACTGTTTTTT

clone_size: -
cdr3_length: 16
d_call: TRBD2
j_call: TRBJ2-1
v_call: TRBV4-3
cdr3_aa: CASSQDSGGSYNEQFF
cdr3_nt: TGCGCCAGCAGCCAAGATAGCGGGGGGTCCTACAATGAGCAGTTCTTC

clone_size: -
cdr3_length: 16
d_call: TRBD2
j_call: TRBJ2-6
v_call: TRBV7-3
cdr3_aa: CASSLAAGAGANVLTF
cdr3_nt: TGTGCCAGCAGCTTGGCGGCGGGAGCTGGGGCCAACGTCCTGACTTTC

clone_size: -
cdr3_length: 16
d_call: -
j_call: TRBJ2-1
v_call: TRBV6-5
cdr3_aa: CASSYSEQRNYNEQFF
cdr3_nt: TGTGCCAGCAGTTACTCGGAACAGCGTAACTACAATGAGCAGTTCTTC

clone_size: many
cdr3_length: 13
d_call: -
j_call: TRBJ2-1
v_call: TRBV6-5
cdr3_aa: CASGRTRYNEQFF
cdr3_nt: TGTGCCAGCGGACGGACAAGGTACAATGAGCAGTTCTTC

clone_size: few
cdr3_length: 12
d_call: -
j_call: TRBJ2-7
v_call: TRBV6-2/TRBV6-3
cdr3_aa: CASSDSAYEQYF
cdr3_nt: TGTGCCAGCAGTGACAGTGCCTACGAGCAGTACTTC

clone_size: -
cdr3_length: 13
d_call: -
j_call: TRBJ1-1
v_call: TRBV7-2
cdr3_aa: CASSFSLNTEAFF
cdr3_nt: TGTGCCAGCAGCTTCAGCCTGAACACTGAAGCTTTCTTT

clone_size: -
cdr3_length: 13
d_call: -
j_call: TRBJ1-1
v_call: TRBV6-2/TRBV6-3
cdr3_aa: CASREQGRAEAFF
cdr3_nt: TGTGCCAGCAGAGAACAGGGAAGGGCTGAAGCTTTCTTT

clone_size: -
cdr3_length: 16
d_call: -
j_call: TRBJ1-5
v_call: TRBV6-2/TRBV6-3
cdr3_aa: CASSKTIGTRTTAQHF
cdr3_nt: TGTGCCAGCAGTAAAACTATAGGGACCCGGACCACAGCCCAGCATTTT

clone_size: few
cdr3_length: 15
d_call: -
j_call: TRBJ2-3
v_call: TRBV12-3/TRBV12-4
cdr3_aa: CASSQDGVSTDTQYF
cdr3_nt: TGTGCCAGCAGCCAAGACGGAGTAAGCACAGATACGCAGTATTTT

clone_size: -
cdr3_length: 16
d_call: TRBD2
j_call: TRBJ2-3
v_call: TRBV2
cdr3_aa: CASSEPLAGGADTQYF
cdr3_nt: TGTGCCAGCAGTGAACCTCTAGCGGGAGGGGCAGATACGCAGTATTTT

clone_size: -
cdr3_length: 16
d_call: -
j_call: TRBJ1-5
v_call: TRBV19
cdr3_aa: CASSMGRSRGNQPQHF
cdr3_nt: TGTGCCAGTAGTATGGGGCGTTCGAGGGGTAATCAGCCCCAGCATTTT

clone_size: few
cdr3_length: 17
d_call: -
j_call: TRBJ1-2
v_call: TRBV5-1
cdr3_aa: CASSLVQGGESNYGYTF
cdr3_nt: TGCGCCAGCAGCTTGGTACAGGGAGGGGAGTCTAACTATGGCTACACCTTC

clone_size: few
cdr3_length: 15
d_call: -
j_call: TRBJ1-2
v_call: TRBV2
cdr3_aa: CASRGLRGANYGYTF
cdr3_nt: TGTGCCAGCAGGGGGTTGCGAGGCGCTAACTATGGCTACACCTTC

clone_size: once
cdr3_length: 14
d_call: TRBD1
j_call: TRBJ2-1
v_call: TRBV27
cdr3_aa: CASCRDRGYNVQFF
cdr3_nt: TGTGCCAGCTGTCGGGACAGGGGCTACAATGTGCAGTTCTTC

clone_size: once
cdr3_length: 16
d_call: TRBD1
j_call: TRBJ2-3
v_call: TRBV24-1
cdr3_aa: CATSDLTGGGLDTQYF
cdr3_nt: TGTGCCACCAGTGACCTTACAGGGGGCGGTTTAGATACGCAGTATTTT

clone_size: few
cdr3_length: 13
d_call: TRBD1
j_call: TRBJ1-1
v_call: TRBV20-1
cdr3_aa: CSARVDRGPEAFF
cdr3_nt: TGCAGTGCTAGGGTCGACAGGGGGCCTGAAGCTTTCTTT

clone_size: few
cdr3_length: 12
d_call: -
j_call: TRBJ2-2
v_call: TRBV20-1
cdr3_aa: CSARLGGGELFF
cdr3_nt: TGCAGTGCGCGCCTCGGAGGCGGGGAGCTGTTTTTT